These 7 T cell receptor beta chains originate from one sample sequenced in a study of blood T cell repertoires in COVID-19. Data came from immunoSEQ multiplex PCR; TCRdb stores just in-frame clones and leaves some out. The repertoire includes around 420,000 clones, around 90% of them detected once, and over 2% sits in the top ten. Material: PBMCs or T cells enriched from blood (not recorded which). All receptors come from a middle-aged woman with acute COVID-19.

This chain links TRBV27 with TRBJ2-3; 12 positions match TRBD2. V lost 4 bases to trimming and J lost 2 bases; unmatched junction nucleotides: 10. CDR3 size: 18 residues. Germline CDR1 MNHEY, CDR2 SMNVEV (reference sequence). CDR3 sequence (DNA): TGTGCCAGCAGTTCTACCGGGACTAGCGGGCTAACCACAGATACGCAGTATTTT. Protein: CASSSTGTSGLTTDTQYF.

V and J are TRBV11-2 and TRBJ2-2; possible D gene TRBD1, 6 bases. The V end lost 5 bases, the J end lost 1 base, and 11 bases lay between the germline ends. The germline gives CDR1 SGHAT, CDR2 FQNNGV. The CDR3 is 15 amino acids. CDR3 loop: CASSIRGLNTGELFF. Written as DNA, the CDR3 is TGTGCCAGCAGCATAAGGGGGTTGAACACCGGGGAGCTGTTTTTT.

The chain is built from TRBV4-1 and TRBJ1-2; D not certain. The CDR3 runs 12 residues. V was clipped by 3 bases and J by 2 bases, with 4 bases between them. In germline, CDR1 is MGHRA, CDR2 YSYEKL. The CDR3 coding sequence is TGCGCCAGCAGCCACTCCAACTATGGCTACACCTTC. Amino acids: CASSHSNYGYTF.

CDR3 DNA sequence: TGTGCCAGCAGTTCTCAGGGTCTGGGTAATTCACCCCTCCACTTT. Translating gives CASSSQGLGNSPLHF. The V and J genes are TRBV2 and TRBJ1-6; weak D call: TRBD1 (5 bases). This CDR3 comprises 15 residues. Between the trimmed V and J ends, which lost 5 bases and 6 bases, there was a span of 14 bases. The germline CDR1 and CDR2 sequences are SNHLY and FYNNEI.

V gene TRBV15 combines with J gene TRBJ2-2; unclear D gene. CDR1 is LNHNV and CDR2 is YYDKDF in the germline V gene (reference sequence). The CDR3 covers 14 residues. Trimming removed 0 bases from V and 3 bases from J, with 5 bases in between. For the CDR3, the DNA is TGTGCCACCAGCAGAGAAGCCGACACCGGGGAGCTGTTTTTT. Residues: CATSREADTGELFF.

The chain uses TRBV5-6 and TRBJ2-3; 7 nucleotides match TRBD2. Unmatched junction bases numbered 10, after V lost 4 bases and J lost 2 bases. Germline V gene lookup returns CDR1 SGHDT and CDR2 YYEEEE. CDR3 size: 16 residues. CDR3 nucleotide sequence: TGTGCCAGCAGCCCTGGCACGGGGGGACTCACAGATACGCAGTATTTT. Translation: CASSPGTGGLTDTQYF.

This sequence joins TRBV30 and TRBJ2-7; 11 bases are shared with TRBD1. V gave up 5 bases and J gave up 4 bases; unmatched junction bases: 1. The CDR3 contains 12 residues. Germline CDR1 is GTSNPN and CDR2 is SVGIG (reference sequence). The chain's CDR3 is CAWGQGAYEQYF. For the CDR3, the DNA is TGTGCCTGGGGACAGGGGGCTTACGAGCAGTACTTC.